The clone carrying this TCR beta chain was found a few times. The antigen remains unidentified. Germline assignment: CDR1 DFQATT and CDR2 SNEGSKA (reference sequence). The CDR3 totals 12 residues. Trimming cost V 7 bases and J 3 bases, with 10 bases left between them. The sample originates from a study of human T cells and chemical hapten exposure. Study findings and constraints: There was no change with DPC sensitization in TCRs above 1 in 1000 frequency.

Time point defined: patch test 3, about 24 weeks after DPC sensitization. The treatment is: therapeutic diphenylcyclopropenone sensitization with weekly scalp DPC. Every donor had alopecia and was 18 to 70 years old; all were suitable for DPC. One entry per CDR3 protein results from TCRdb running MiXCR on the RACE reads. The data show about 82,000 distinct CDR3 sequences, 10% to 15% seen once. The V call is TRBV20-1, the J call TRBJ1-5; D is unresolved. Specimen: whole blood, collected in connection with sensitization to the hapten diphenylcyclopropenone (DPC). This receptor was taken from a woman aged 50 to 60 with alopecia areata. Some clones in this sample may be carry-over from other donors' samples. CDR3: CSVGSYNQPQHF. The CDR3, as DNA: TGCAGTGTGGGCAGTTACAATCAGCCCCAGCATTTT.